This is a list of T cell receptor beta chains from one sample in a study of blood T cell repertoires in COVID-19. Some clones are missing from TCRdb's copy, which holds only in-frame ones; the method was immunoSEQ multiplex PCR. This sample has under 200,000 clones, with more than 80% found just once. The specimen sequenced was peripheral blood. The receptor set was obtained from a man between 45 and 60 years old with acute or convalescent COVID-19. Both conserved end residues are part of each CDR3. Each record gives: V gene, D gene, J gene, CDR3 protein, CDR3 DNA. D genes are given only for firm matches.

v_gene: TRBV19; d_gene: .; j_gene: TRBJ2-1; CDR3aa: CASTPTGGTYEQFF; CDR3nt: TGTGCCAGTACCCCTACCGGGGGGACATATGAGCAGTTCTTC
v_gene: TRBV11-2; d_gene: .; j_gene: TRBJ1-2; CDR3aa: CASKLSINYGYTF; CDR3nt: TGTGCCAGCAAATTGAGCATTAACTATGGCTACACCTTC
v_gene: TRBV6-5; d_gene: TRBD1; j_gene: TRBJ1-1; CDR3aa: CASNDRATEAFF; CDR3nt: TGTGCCAGCAACGACAGGGCGACTGAAGCTTTCTTT
v_gene: TRBV29-1; d_gene: .; j_gene: TRBJ1-5; CDR3aa: CSVEYFPVSHQPQHF; CDR3nt: TGCAGCGTTGAATACTTTCCGGTATCACATCAGCCCCAGCATTTT
v_gene: TRBV4-1; d_gene: TRBD2; j_gene: TRBJ2-5; CDR3aa: CASSQRGAAETQYF; CDR3nt: TGCGCCAGCAGCCAGCGGGGGGCGGCAGAGACCCAGTACTTC
v_gene: TRBV6-5; d_gene: TRBD2; j_gene: TRBJ2-7; CDR3aa: CASSYSRAGGPHEQYF; CDR3nt: TGTGCCAGCAGTTACTCCCGAGCGGGAGGCCCCCACGAGCAGTACTTC
v_gene: TRBV6-2/TRBV6-3; d_gene: TRBD2; j_gene: TRBJ2-1; CDR3aa: CASSMRESYNEQFF; CDR3nt: TGTGCCAGCAGTATGCGGGAGTCCTACAATGAGCAGTTCTTC
v_gene: TRBV13; d_gene: .; j_gene: TRBJ1-1; CDR3aa: CASSSVVEAFF; CDR3nt: TGTGCCAGCAGCTCGGTTGTGGAAGCTTTCTTT
v_gene: TRBV28; d_gene: TRBD1; j_gene: TRBJ2-2; CDR3aa: CASRSDRGRWGELFF; CDR3nt: TGTGCCAGCAGGTCTGACAGGGGAAGATGGGGGGAGCTGTTTTTT
v_gene: TRBV9; d_gene: .; j_gene: TRBJ2-2; CDR3aa: CASSVGGNTGELFF; CDR3nt: TGTGCCAGCAGCGTGGGCGGGAATACCGGGGAGCTGTTTTTT